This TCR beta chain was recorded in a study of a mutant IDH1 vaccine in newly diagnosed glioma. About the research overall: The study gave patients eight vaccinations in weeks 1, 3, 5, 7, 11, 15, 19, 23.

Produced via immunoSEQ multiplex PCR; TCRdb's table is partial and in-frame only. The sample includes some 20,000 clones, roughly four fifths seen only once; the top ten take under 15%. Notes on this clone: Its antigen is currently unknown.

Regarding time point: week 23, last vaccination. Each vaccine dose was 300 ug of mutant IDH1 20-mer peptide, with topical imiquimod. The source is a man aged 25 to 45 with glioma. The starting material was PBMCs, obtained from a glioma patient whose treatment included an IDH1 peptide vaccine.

DNA of the CDR3: TGTGCCAGCAGCTTAATCGGGAGTAGGGAAGCTTTCTTT. It is translated as CASSLIGSREAFF. J is TRBJ1-1 and V is TRBV7-9; D remains unclear. Trimming cost V 2 bases and J 8 bases, with 12 bases left between them. The germline gives CDR1 SEHNR, CDR2 FQNEAQ (reference sequence). This CDR3 is built from 13 residues. The variable domain in full, completed from reference TRBV7-9 and TRBJ1-1, reads DTGVSQNPRHKITKRGQNVTFRCDPISEHNRLYWYRQTLGQGPEFLTYFQNEAQLEKSRLLSDRFSAERPKGSFSTLEIQRTEQGDSAMYLCASSLIGSREAFFGQGTRLTVV.